This TCR beta chain comes out of a study of blood T cells in healthy people across ages. V was clipped by 5 bases and J by 5 bases, with 13 bases between them. Germline loops: CDR1 SEHNR, CDR2 FQNEAQ (reference sequence). The CDR3 is 14 residues long. Primed by a sample-barcoded 5' primer and a J-beta primer mix, a second PCR proceeded for 7 to 11 cycles. In TCRdb, the 5' RACE reads were re-called with MiXCR into one record per CDR3 protein. The sample yields over 600,000 distinct CDR3 sequences, 46% seen once. For this clonotype: The antigen remains unidentified.

Per sample, at least 6 micrograms of total RNA were extracted. General study findings and limits: Higher diversity and more naive CD4+ cells were features of long-lived donors, compared to aged donors. Changes seen in expanded clonotypes were possibly confounded by donor CMV status left unknown.

Sequencing input: blood. This chain links TRBV7-9 with TRBJ1-5; D call uncertain. The receptor comes from an elderly man in good health. The CDR3 region is CASSEQGKDQPQHF. The DNA of the CDR3 is TGTGCCAGCAGCGAACAAGGGAAAGATCAGCCCCAGCATTTT.